Detailed here is one TCR beta chain. The sample belongs to a study of CD8 T cells in Susac syndrome. The RNA, roughly 0.45 to 1 ug, was put through reverse transcription using random hexamers. Amplification of TCR beta CDR3 used immunoSEQ multiplex PCR across 54 Vbeta and 13 Jbeta. From the immunoSEQ multiplex PCR reads, TCRdb called clonotypes with MiXCR, one entry per CDR3 protein. The sample has 150,000 or so distinct CDR3 sequences, just under 95% seen once. The origin of this receptor is a human donor with multiple sclerosis. The specimen sequenced was CD8+ T cells from PBMCs.

The CDR3 DNA reads TGTGCCACACTGGACAGGGTTAACTATGGCTACACCTTC. Translated: CATLDRVNYGYTF. The rearrangement joins TRBV7-9 to TRBJ1-2; TRBD1 aligns across 8 bases. The germline CDR1 and CDR2 sequences are SEHNR and FQNEAQ (reference sequence). Losses at the gene ends were 10 bases for V and 1 base for J; bases not matched to a gene: 5. The CDR3 extends over 13 amino acids.